This entry features one T cell receptor (beta chain) sequence. Antigen unknown. The library targeted TCRbeta and was prepared with unique molecular identifiers. TCRdb passed the PCR reads through MiXCR, listing each CDR3 protein once. The repertoire includes roughly 570,000 distinct CDR3 sequences, roughly 30% of them detected once, and 30% to 45% sits in the top ten. The data originate from a study of T-cell reconstitution after alpha-beta-depleted transplantation in children. Trimming took off 1 base at V and 0 bases at J, with 7 bases between the two ends. Germline CDR1 and CDR2: SGHDT and YYEEEE. CDR3 length: 14 residues. The study, taken as a whole, reports: Several hundred rapidly expanded clones from non-depleted graft cells reportedly supplied alpha-beta T cells about two months post-transplant. At one year after transplant, newly produced T cells mostly accounted for T-cell counts and diversity. Several patients had high TCRbeta diversity at day 60; it came from surviving recipient T cells and thymic progenitors.

The source material was PBMCs, sampled before TCRalphabeta/CD19-depleted stem cell transplant. This receptor was obtained from a boy under two years old with Wiskott-Aldrich syndrome, due to receive a stem cell transplant. This chain uses TRBV5-6 with TRBJ1-1; D is uncertain. The CDR3 region is CASSLMGLNTEAFF. The CDR3 bases are TGTGCCAGCAGCTTGATGGGTCTGAACACTGAAGCTTTCTTT.